The 24 T cell receptor beta chains given below trace back to one sample, sequenced in a study of glioma-infiltrating T cells. Amplification of TCR alpha and beta CDR3 regions from RNA used iRepertoire nested multiplex PCR. TCRdb re-derived calls from the multiplex PCR reads in MiXCR, one entry per CDR3 protein. The sample contains a few hundred thousand distinct CDR3 sequences, roughly two fifths of which appear only once. Sequenced input: glioma tissue, nonneoplastic brain tissue, or PBMCs (not recorded which). The receptors were gathered from a human donor with low-grade glioma or glioblastoma, undergoing nonglioma brain surgery, or in good health (not recorded which).

The rearrangement links TRBV7-9 to TRBJ1-5, with D unresolved. V shed 5 bases and J shed 3 bases, with 5 bases lying between them. This CDR3 region has 12 residues. Germline V gene data show CDR1 as SEHNR and CDR2 as FQNEAQ (reference sequence). The CDR3 DNA is TGTGCCAGCAGCCCAAACAATCAGCCCCAGCATTTT. Amino acids: CASSPNNQPQHF. The full variable domain, rest sourced from reference TRBV7-9 and TRBJ1-5, is DTGVSQNPRHKITKRGQNVTFRCDPISEHNRLYWYRQTLGQGPEFLTYFQNEAQLEKSRLLSDRFSAERPKGSFSTLEIQRTEQGDSAMYLCASSPNNQPQHFGDGTRLSIL.

The chain has TRBV29-1 and TRBJ1-1; no definite D call. V was shortened by 1 base and J by 9 bases, with 6 bases between the two germline ends. The length of the CDR3 is 10 residues. The germline V gene encodes CDR1 SQVTM and CDR2 ANQGSEA. The CDR3 here is CSVEVNQAFF. The DNA of the CDR3 is TGCAGCGTTGAAGTGAATCAAGCTTTCTTT.

Of note for this clonotype: Mismatch with germline at one junction end may stem from a read error. The chain couples TRBV20-1 to TRBJ2-1; D may be TRBD2 (6 bases). CDR1 and CDR2 (germline): DFQATT, SNEGSKA (reference sequence). This CDR3 has 14 residues. The CDR3 nucleotides are TGCAGTGCTAGTAGGGGCGGGGCTCAAAATGAGCATTTCTTC. This gives the protein CSASRGGAQNEHFF.

This clonotype turned up a few times. The V call is TRBV15, the J call TRBJ1-2; 7 bases align to TRBD1. The CDR3 covers 15 residues. Per the germline V gene, CDR1 is LNHNV and CDR2 is YYDKDF (reference sequence). V was pared by 3 bases and J by 7 bases, with 11 bases of the junction left unmatched. CDR3 loop: CATSRGTAAFIGYTF. In nucleotides, the CDR3 is TGTGCCACCAGCAGGGGGACAGCTGCCTTTATTGGCTACACCTTC.

This clonotype was seen at least ten times. The chain uses TRBV6-2 or TRBV6-3 and TRBJ2-1; 10 bases fit TRBD1. CDR3 length: 15 amino acids. Germline-derived CDR1 and CDR2 are MNHEY and SVGEGT. The V gene end was trimmed by 5 bases and the J gene end by 4 bases; junction bases not matched to a gene: 5. The CDR3 nucleotides are TGTGCCAGCAGTCCCAGGACAGGGGGATACAATGAGCAGTTCTTC. Protein product: CASSPRTGGYNEQFF.

This clonotype was detected only a few times. This chain links TRBV24-1 with TRBJ2-1; 12 positions match TRBD1. The CDR3 contains 16 residues. The V gene's germline CDR1 is KGHDR and CDR2 SFDVKD. V shed 9 bases, J shed 10 bases, and the junction held 15 bases outside the gene matches. CDR3 nucleotide sequence: TGTGCCACCCGAGGCGGCCGGGACAGGGGGCTATGGGAGCAGTTCTTC. Translating it yields CATRGGRDRGLWEQFF.

This clonotype has a count of ten or more. The J gene is TRBJ1-2, the V gene TRBV6-1, with D possibly matching TRBD1 (6 bases). Looked up from germline, CDR1 is MNHNS and CDR2 is SASEGT. Trimming took 7 bases from V and 6 from J, leaving 21 bases between them. The CDR3 covers 15 residues. The CDR3 DNA follows: TGTGCCAGCACCCCGGGGGGCAGACAAAGCGATGGCTACACCTTC. As protein: CASTPGGRQSDGYTF.

The gene calls are TRBV5-1 and TRBJ2-5, with 11 bases fitting TRBD2. The length of the CDR3 is 16 residues. CDR1 is SGHRS and CDR2 is YFSETQ in the germline V gene. V lost 4 bases, J lost 2 bases, and 7 bases stayed unmatched. The DNA for the CDR3 is TGCGCCAGCAGCAACAGACTAGCGGGGCTACAAGAGACCCAGTACTTC. Amino acid sequence: CASSNRLAGLQETQYF.

Ten or more counts support this clonotype. This chain connects TRBV6-1 to TRBJ1-1; no reliable D call. V lost 5 bases and J lost 0, with 13 bases in between. The CDR3 contains 15 residues. CDR1 MNHNS and CDR2 SASEGT come from the germline V gene. The CDR3 coding sequence is TGTGCCAGCAGTCCCTTGGGTCGATTGAACACTGAAGCTTTCTTT. The encoded protein is CASSPLGRLNTEAFF.

This clonotype showed up many times. The chain links TRBV28 to TRBJ2-1, with unresolved D. Germline V gives CDR1 MDHEN, CDR2 SYDVKM. V lost 3 bases, J lost 10 bases, and 4 bases lay in between. The CDR3 is made up of 10 amino acids. The CDR3, as DNA: TGTGCCAGCAGTTTTGTGGAGCAGTTCTTC. Encoded protein: CASSFVEQFF.

The gene calls are TRBV6-1 and TRBJ1-3; D ambiguous. V dropped 0 bases and J dropped 0 bases, with 15 bases sitting between them. Germline CDR1 MNHNS, CDR2 SASEGT. This CDR3 comprises 18 residues. The CDR3 loop reads CASSEAPPASLSGNTIYF. CDR3 bases: TGTGCCAGCAGTGAAGCGCCGCCCGCATCCCTCTCTGGAAACACCATATATTTT.

V and J are TRBV5-4 and TRBJ2-7, with a weak D call TRBD1 (6 bases). This CDR3 region has 15 residues. Germline V gene lookup returns CDR1 SGHNT and CDR2 YYREEE (reference sequence). The V and J ends lost 0 bases and 2 bases respectively, with 12 bases between them. The CDR3 sequence: CASSLAARGTYEQYF. The CDR3 nucleotides are TGTGCCAGCAGCTTGGCCGCCAGGGGCACCTACGAGCAGTACTTC.

The chain joins TRBV4-3 to TRBJ1-2, with 9 bases aligning to TRBD1. In germline, CDR1 is LGHNA, CDR2 YSLEER. Germline trimming cut 4 bases from V and 7 bases from J; bases unmatched to any gene: 7. This CDR3 has 14 amino acids. CDR3 in DNA: TGCGCCAGCAGCCCCCTAGGGACAGGGTTTGGCTACACCTTC. This sequence encodes CASSPLGTGFGYTF.

The chain combines TRBV20-1 with TRBJ2-7; D could derive from TRBD1 or TRBD2 (5 bases each). The ends were cut back, 4 bases at V and 1 base at J, with 14 bases in the middle. The CDR3 is made up of 14 amino acids. Looked up from germline, CDR1 is DFQATT and CDR2 is SNEGSKA (reference sequence). The CDR3 nucleotides are TGCAGTGCTAAAGGGGACGCAGTTTCCTACGAGCAGTACTTC. It codes for CSAKGDAVSYEQYF.

V gene TRBV28 combines with J gene TRBJ2-1; TRBD1 is a possible D gene (6 bases). This CDR3 contains 14 residues. Germline loops: CDR1 MDHEN, CDR2 SYDVKM. The V gene lost 10 bases and the J gene lost 0 bases, with 13 bases spanning the gap. The CDR3 is CAIEQGNSYNEQFF. The CDR3 nucleotides are TGTGCCATCGAACAGGGTAACTCCTACAATGAGCAGTTCTTC.

As to this clonotype: A much larger clone lies a single base off, so this may be a read error. J is TRBJ2-1 and V is TRBV20-1; possible D gene TRBD2, 5 bases. This CDR3 spans 14 amino acids. Per germline, CDR1 DFQATT and CDR2 SNEGSKA (reference sequence). The CDR3 sequence: CSASSPTTIYEQLF. CDR3 DNA: TGCAGTGCTAGTAGCCCGACTACTATCTATGAGCAGCTCTTC.

This clonotype was counted ten times or more. This chain uses TRBV25-1 with TRBJ1-2; D not certain. The CDR3 totals 13 residues. The germline gives CDR1 MGHDK, CDR2 SYGVNS. V was shortened by 2 bases and J by 2 bases, with 6 bases between the two germline ends. CDR3 loop: CASSETRNYGYTF. In nucleotides, the CDR3 is TGTGCCAGCAGTGAAACCAGAAACTATGGCTACACCTTC.

This clonotype appeared a few times. This chain's CDR3 is CASSQEPPGKGYTF. The CDR3 DNA reads as TGCGCCAGCAGCCAAGAGCCTCCCGGAAAAGGCTACACCTTC. The chain links TRBV4-1 to TRBJ1-2; no definite D call. V gave up 0 bases and J gave up 8 bases, with 13 bases separating them. Looked up from germline, CDR1 is MGHRA and CDR2 is YSYEKL. This CDR3 is 14 amino acids long.

The chain is built from TRBV27 and TRBJ2-6, with D unresolved. CDR1 MNHEY and CDR2 SMNVEV come from the germline V gene (reference sequence). The CDR3 consists of 16 residues. Trimming took 4 bases from V and 0 from J, leaving 10 bases between them. This chain's CDR3 is CASSSSHASGANVLTF. DNA of the CDR3: TGTGCCAGCAGTTCCTCACATGCCTCTGGGGCCAACGTCCTGACTTTC.

This clonotype was detected ten times or more. The V and J genes are TRBV20-1 and TRBJ2-3, with TRBD2 identical over 12 bases. The germline gives CDR1 DFQATT, CDR2 SNEGSKA (reference sequence). The junction had 2 bases not matched to a gene; V was cut back by 0 bases and J by 1 base. The CDR3 is made up of 16 amino acids. CDR3 sequence reads: CSARDRLAGGTDTQYF. The DNA of the CDR3 is TGCAGTGCTAGAGATCGACTAGCGGGGGGCACAGATACGCAGTATTTT.

Details on this clonotype: One end of the junction does not line up with germline, which may come from a read error. The rearrangement joins TRBV7-2 to TRBJ2-1; D not certain. The CDR3 consists of 13 residues. Per germline, CDR1 SGHTA and CDR2 FQGNSA. The CDR3 nucleotides read TGTGCCCGCAGCTTAGAGTCTTTGCGTGAGCAGTTCTTC. This translates into CARSLESLREQFF.

As for this clonotype: The junction differs from germline at one of its ends, possibly a read error. The gene calls are TRBV7-9 and TRBJ2-7; maybe TRBD1 (5 bases). The CDR3 spans 14 residues. Germline V lookup: CDR1 SEHNR, CDR2 FQNEAQ (reference sequence). The CDR3 loop is CASTLDKGKYDQYF. CDR3 DNA sequence: TGTGCCAGCACCCTGGACAAGGGGAAGTACGATCAGTACTTC.

V and J are TRBV6-6 and TRBJ1-2; 11 nucleotides line up with TRBD1. The length of the CDR3 is 16 residues. Germline CDR1 is MNHNY and CDR2 is SVGAGI (reference sequence). Trimming removed 5 bases from V and 4 bases from J; junction bases left unmatched: 9. For the CDR3, the DNA is TGTGCCAGCAGTGATAGCCGGACAGGGGGCTTCTATGGCTACACCTTC. It codes for CASSDSRTGGFYGYTF.

This clonotype was recorded a few times. The rearrangement links TRBV12-3 or TRBV12-4 to TRBJ2-7; D unresolved. The CDR3 consists of 15 residues. The V gene lost 5 bases and the J gene lost 3 bases, with 17 bases spanning the gap. CDR3 bases: TGTGCCAGCAGTCCTACGCACATACTTCTCTACGAGCAGTACTTC. Translated: CASSPTHILLYEQYF.